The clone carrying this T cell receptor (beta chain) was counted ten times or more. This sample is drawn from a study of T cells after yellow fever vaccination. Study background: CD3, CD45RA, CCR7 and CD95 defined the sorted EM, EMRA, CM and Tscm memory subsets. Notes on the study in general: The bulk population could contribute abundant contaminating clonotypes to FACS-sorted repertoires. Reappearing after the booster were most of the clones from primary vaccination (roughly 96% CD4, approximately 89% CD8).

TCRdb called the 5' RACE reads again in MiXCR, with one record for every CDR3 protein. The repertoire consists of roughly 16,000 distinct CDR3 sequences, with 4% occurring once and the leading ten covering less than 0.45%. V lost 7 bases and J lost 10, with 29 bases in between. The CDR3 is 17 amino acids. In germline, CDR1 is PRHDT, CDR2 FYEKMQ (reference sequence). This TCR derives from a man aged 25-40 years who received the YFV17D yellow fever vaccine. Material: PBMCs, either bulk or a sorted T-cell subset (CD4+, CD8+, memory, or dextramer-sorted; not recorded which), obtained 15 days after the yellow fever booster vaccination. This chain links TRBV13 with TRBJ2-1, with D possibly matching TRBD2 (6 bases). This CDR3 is CASTRYLMGQGGGEQFF. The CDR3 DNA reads TGTGCCAGCACTCGCTATCTAATGGGGCAGGGAGGCGGGGAGCAGTTCTTC.